The T cell receptor beta chain under discussion was sequenced for a study of OX40 agonist ivuxolimab in advanced cancers. This clone was counted between two and nine times. Germline V gene data show CDR1 as DFQATT and CDR2 as SNEGSKA (reference sequence). Trimming stripped 8 bases from V and 3 bases from J, with 10 bases between. CDR3 length: 11 residues. Produced via immunoSEQ multiplex PCR; TCRdb's table is partial and in-frame only. The sample contains about 41,000 clones, around 87% of which appear only once. The chain couples TRBV20-1 to TRBJ1-1, with D unclear. The source is an adult with an advanced solid tumor such as melanoma, head and neck, liver or kidney cancer. The sample was CD4+ or CD8+ T cells sorted from blood, taken in a trial of the OX40 agonist ivuxolimab. The chain's CDR3 is CSTRTDTEAFF. CDR3 DNA: TGCAGTACCCGGACGGACACTGAAGCTTTCTTT.